Below, 26 T cell receptor beta chains from the same sample are listed, as sequenced in a study of cytomegalovirus exposure and HLA in healthy donors. The PCR was carried out with 60 Vbeta primers and 13 Jbeta primers. TCRdb's table, derived via immunoSEQ multiplex PCR, lists solely in-frame clones and lacks some. The sample has roughly 160,000 clones, 75% to 85% seen once. The sample taken for sequencing was PBMCs. All receptors derive from a woman between 45 and 60 years old in good health and CMV-seronegative.

The V and J genes are TRBV5-6 and TRBJ2-1; TRBD1 aligns across 10 bases. This CDR3 spans 16 amino acids. Trimming cost V 1 base and J 5 bases; bases outside gene matches: 6. Germline lookup yields CDR1 SGHDT and CDR2 YYEEEE. DNA of the CDR3: TGTGCCAGCAGCTTGTTTGGACAGGGGGGAAACAATGAGCAGTTCTTC. This sequence encodes CASSLFGQGGNNEQFF.

The chain couples TRBV6-1 to TRBJ2-2, with 7 bases aligning to TRBD2. The CDR3 is made up of 15 amino acids. J gave up 7 bases and V 5 bases, and 10 bases lay outside the gene matches. CDR1 and CDR2 from the germline V gene are MNHNS and SASEGT. The CDR3: CASSKGRGGNGELFF. In DNA, the CDR3 is TGTGCCAGCAGTAAGGGACGGGGAGGGAACGGGGAGCTGTTTTTT.

V usage is TRBV7-2 and J usage is TRBJ1-5, with D possibly matching TRBD1 (6 bases). Germline values: CDR1 SGHTA, CDR2 FQGNSA. The CDR3 length is 13 residues. With 5 bases removed from V and 7 bases from J, the gap between germline ends came to 12 bases. CDR3 sequence reads: CASSGDKAQPQHF. The CDR3 bases are TGTGCCAGCAGCGGGGACAAGGCCCAGCCCCAGCATTTT. The entire variable domain, with the rest obtained from reference TRBV7-2 and TRBJ1-5, is as follows: GAGVSQSPSNKVTEKGKDVELRCDPISGHTALYWYRQSLGQGLEFLIYFQGNSAPDKSGLPSDRFSAERTGGSVSTLTIQRTQQEDSAVYLCASSGDKAQPQHFGDGTRLSIL.

V is TRBV4-3 and J is TRBJ1-6; 9 positions agree with TRBD1. The V and J ends lost 1 base and 7 bases, in that order; junction bases with no gene match: 20. Germline V lookup: CDR1 LGHNA, CDR2 YSLEER. The CDR3 is 21 amino acids. Here the CDR3 reads CASSQVRFTGGLALGNSPLHF. CDR3 sequence (DNA): TGCGCCAGCAGCCAAGTTAGGTTTACAGGGGGCTTAGCCCTGGGAAATTCACCCCTCCACTTT.

The V and J genes are TRBV5-1 and TRBJ2-7, with a weak D call TRBD1 (6 bases). The germline CDR1 and CDR2 sequences are SGHRS and YFSETQ. Trimming removed 0 bases at V and 3 bases at J, with 7 bases between. The CDR3 length is 13 residues. CDR3 residues: CASSLVGGYEQYF. DNA of the CDR3: TGCGCCAGCAGCTTGGTAGGGGGCTACGAGCAGTACTTC. Complete variable domain (other parts from reference TRBV5-1 and TRBJ2-7): KAGVTQTPRYLIKTRGQQVTLSCSPISGHRSVSWYQQTPGQGLQFLFEYFSETQRNKGNFPGRFSGRQFSNSRSEMNVSTLELGDSALYLCASSLVGGYEQYFGPGTRLTVT.

The rearrangement uses TRBV6-5 and TRBJ2-3; D is unclear. The germline V gene has CDR1 MNHEY and CDR2 SVGAGI. This CDR3 is 13 amino acids long. The V and J ends lost 6 bases and 0 bases respectively, with 7 bases between them. CDR3 nucleotides: TGTGCCAGCAGACCCCTAAGCACAGATACGCAGTATTTT. It translates to CASRPLSTDTQYF.

J is TRBJ1-5 and V is TRBV6-6; D not certain. V was cut by 2 bases and J by 4 bases, with 9 bases left in between. Looked up from germline, CDR1 is MNHNY and CDR2 is SVGAGI (reference sequence). This CDR3 has 14 residues. CDR3 nucleotide sequence: TGTGCCAGCAGTTACGACTGGATTAATCAGCCCCAGCATTTT. Encoded protein: CASSYDWINQPQHF.

The chain couples TRBV7-2 to TRBJ1-1; 7 bases agree with TRBD1. The germline gives CDR1 SGHTA, CDR2 FQGNSA. Trimming removed 5 bases from V and 4 bases from J; junction bases left unmatched: 7. This CDR3 contains 14 residues. CDR3 sequence reads: CASSQGQFSTEAFF. DNA of the CDR3: TGTGCCAGCAGCCAGGGACAGTTCAGCACTGAAGCTTTCTTT.

The chain couples TRBV28 to TRBJ2-7, with 15 positions matching TRBD2. The length of the CDR3 is 18 residues. The V and J ends lost 5 bases and 3 bases, in that order; junction bases with no gene match: 11. The germline V gene encodes CDR1 MDHEN and CDR2 SYDVKM. The CDR3 DNA is TGTGCCAGCAGTCCACACGGGACTAGCGGGAGGACCTACTACGAGCAGTACTTC. It codes for CASSPHGTSGRTYYEQYF.

This chain uses TRBV7-8 with TRBJ1-2, with D perhaps TRBD1 (5 bases). This CDR3 has 16 amino acids. V lost 1 base and J 2 bases, leaving 14 bases between the germline ends. Germline V gives CDR1 SGHVS, CDR2 FQNEAQ. CDR3 nucleotide sequence: TGTGCCAGCAGCTTAGGACCCCGACAGAAAAACTATGGCTACACCTTC. Its protein product is CASSLGPRQKNYGYTF.

The rearrangement joins TRBV18 to TRBJ1-1, with D perhaps matching TRBD1 (5 bases). The germline gives CDR1 KGHSH, CDR2 LQKENI. Trimming stripped 1 base from V and 6 bases from J, with 12 bases between. The CDR3 runs to 14 residues. The CDR3 bases are TGTGCCAGCTCACCACTAGATTGGGGGGCTGAAGCTTTCTTT. This codes for CASSPLDWGAEAFF.

This sequence joins TRBV29-1 and TRBJ2-1; TRBD2 matches at 8 bases. The V segment lost 6 bases and the J segment 4 bases; nucleotides outside the gene matches: 8. The germline CDR1 and CDR2 sequences are SQVTM and ANQGSEA. The CDR3 spans 14 residues. CDR3 residues: CSVYSGVGYNEQFF. CDR3 DNA sequence: TGCAGCGTGTATAGCGGGGTGGGGTACAATGAGCAGTTCTTC.

CDR3 region: CASSVISTGFTNGQYF. The CDR3 nucleotides read TGCGCCAGCTCTGTCATTTCGACAGGGTTTACCAACGGGCAGTACTTC. The chain uses TRBV5-1 and TRBJ2-7; 7 bases map to TRBD1. With V trimmed by 7 bases and J by 9 bases, 22 bases remained unmatched. Germline CDR1 and CDR2: SGHRS and YFSETQ. The CDR3 extends over 16 amino acids. The full variable domain, rest sourced from reference TRBV5-1 and TRBJ2-7, is KAGVTQTPRYLIKTRGQQVTLSCSPISGHRSVSWYQQTPGQGLQFLFEYFSETQRNKGNFPGRFSGRQFSNSRSEMNVSTLELGDSALYLCASSVISTGFTNGQYFGPGTRLTVT.

The V gene is TRBV7-2, the J gene TRBJ2-2; D is perhaps TRBD1 (5 bases). The CDR3 extends over 16 amino acids. CDR1 is SGHTA and CDR2 is FQGNSA in the germline V gene. V dropped 1 base and J dropped 7 bases, with 16 bases sitting between them. DNA of the CDR3: TGTGCCAGCAGCTTAGTTGGCAGGGCTGGGGACGGGGAGCTGTTTTTT. Translated, it gives CASSLVGRAGDGELFF.

The V call is TRBV28, the J call TRBJ1-5; D might be TRBD1 (6 bases). CDR1 is MDHEN and CDR2 is SYDVKM in the germline V gene. This CDR3 contains 13 residues. Trimming left V 3 bases short and J 8 bases short, with 11 bases between. CDR3 sequence: CASSFTQGKPQHF. The CDR3 DNA sequence: TGTGCCAGCAGTTTTACACAGGGAAAGCCCCAGCATTTT.

The chain joins TRBV4-1 to TRBJ2-4; 8 bases match TRBD2. In germline, CDR1 is MGHRA, CDR2 YSYEKL. The CDR3 has 18 residues. The V and J ends lost 4 bases and 0 bases, in that order; junction bases with no gene match: 11. CDR3 coding DNA: TGCGCCAGCAGCCCGGGGGGGGCCAGGGGCCCAGCCAAAAACATTCAGTACTTC. This encodes CASSPGGARGPAKNIQYF.

The rearrangement links TRBV5-1 to TRBJ2-1; D remains ambiguous. Germline V lookup: CDR1 SGHRS, CDR2 YFSETQ. The length of the CDR3 is 13 residues. Deletions cut 6 bases from V and 3 bases from J, with 10 bases between. CDR3 in amino acids: CASTVGGYNEQFF. The CDR3 region has the DNA TGCGCCAGCACTGTTGGCGGCTACAATGAGCAGTTCTTC.

V and J are TRBV28 and TRBJ1-1; TRBD1 matches at 7 bases. Per the germline V gene, CDR1 is MDHEN and CDR2 is SYDVKM. CDR3 size: 14 residues. After removal of 8 bases from V and 5 bases from J, the junction contained 11 bases not matched to a gene. CDR3 in amino acids: CASSPDRVGTEAFF. The DNA of the CDR3 is TGTGCCAGCTCACCCGACAGGGTCGGGACTGAAGCTTTCTTT.

This chain links TRBV7-2 with TRBJ2-3, with 12 positions matching TRBD2. V trimming: 6 bases; J trimming: 4 bases; junction bases outside the gene matches: 5. CDR1 is SGHTA and CDR2 is FQGNSA in the germline V gene. The CDR3 is 15 amino acids. CDR3 coding DNA: TGTGCCAGCAGAGCGACTAGCGGGAGTTCAGATACGCAGTATTTT. Translated, it gives CASRATSGSSDTQYF. The complete variable domain, with remaining parts taken from reference TRBV7-2 and TRBJ2-3, reads GAGVSQSPSNKVTEKGKDVELRCDPISGHTALYWYRQSLGQGLEFLIYFQGNSAPDKSGLPSDRFSAERTGGSVSTLTIQRTQQEDSAVYLCASRATSGSSDTQYFGPGTRLTVL.

This clone has a handful of counts. The rearrangement uses TRBV9 and TRBJ1-4; D is ambiguous. V was shortened by 4 bases and J by 8 bases, with 15 bases between the two germline ends. CDR1 and CDR2 from the germline V gene are SGDLS and YYNGEE. The CDR3 consists of 14 residues. The DNA for the CDR3 is TGTGCCAGCAGCACGACTCCGACGGAGGAAAAACTGTTTTTT. It yields the protein CASSTTPTEEKLFF.

The V and J genes are TRBV2 and TRBJ2-3; perhaps TRBD1 as D (6 bases). Trimming cost V 5 bases and J 1 base, with 13 bases left between them. The CDR3 covers 15 residues. Looked up from germline, CDR1 is SNHLY and CDR2 is FYNNEI. CDR3 in amino acids: CASSLQGLGTDTQYF. CDR3 nucleotide sequence: TGTGCCAGCAGTTTACAGGGATTGGGCACAGATACGCAGTATTTT.

This chain links TRBV7-3 with TRBJ2-3; D is uncertain. The length of the CDR3 is 13 residues. V was cut by 1 base and J by 7 bases, with 9 bases left in between. Germline values: CDR1 SGHTA, CDR2 FQGTGA. DNA of the CDR3: TGTGCCAGCAGCTTAAGTCGAACAAATACGCAGTATTTT. As protein: CASSLSRTNTQYF.

Only one count was recorded for this clone. The genes are TRBV7-3 and TRBJ2-7; 8 bases line up with TRBD2. The V gene end was trimmed by 5 bases and the J gene end by 6 bases; junction bases not matched to a gene: 12. CDR3 size: 15 residues. The germline V gene encodes CDR1 SGHTA and CDR2 FQGTGA. The CDR3 region is CASSRQDGLAFEQYF. The DNA of the CDR3 is TGTGCCAGCAGCAGACAGGACGGACTAGCCTTCGAGCAGTACTTC.

This clone is a singleton in its sample. J is TRBJ2-7 and V is TRBV7-6, with TRBD2 as a possible D gene (6 bases). The germline gives CDR1 SGHVS, CDR2 FNYEAQ. This CDR3 region has 12 residues. V lost 4 bases to trimming and J lost 6 bases, with 10 bases between them. The CDR3 coding sequence is TGTGCCAGCAGCTCAGAGCGGGCCGAGCAGTACTTC. Its translation: CASSSERAEQYF.

The gene calls are TRBV28 and TRBJ2-7; 10 nucleotides align to TRBD2. Germline V lookup: CDR1 MDHEN, CDR2 SYDVKM. The length of the CDR3 is 16 residues. Germline trimming cut 3 bases from V and 2 bases from J; bases unmatched to any gene: 7. The CDR3 protein is CASSLGKREGTYEQYF. The CDR3 nucleotides read TGTGCCAGCAGTTTGGGCAAGCGGGAGGGTACCTACGAGCAGTACTTC.

This clone has just a few counts. The gene calls are TRBV6-5 and TRBJ2-3, with 8 bases identical to TRBD2. The CDR3 covers 16 residues. Germline-derived CDR1 and CDR2 are MNHEY and SVGAGI. Trimming at V came to 1 base and at J to 5 bases, leaving 8 bases not matched to a gene. The CDR3 region has the DNA TGTGCCAGCAGTTACTTGGTAGCGGGGACTTTAGATACGCAGTATTTT. It translates to CASSYLVAGTLDTQYF.